The next 28 T cell receptor beta chains were all read from a single sample in a study of neurological immune-mediated disorders. Time point noted: longitudinal time-point 2. A single record per CDR3 protein comes from TCRdb applying MiXCR to the 5' RACE reads. The sample records 55,000 to 65,000 distinct CDR3 sequences, 9.7% being singletons. Sequencing was carried out using PBMCs. Every receptor here comes from a man between 25 and 39 years old in good health.

This clonotype was found many times. V gene TRBV10-3 combines with J gene TRBJ2-1; perhaps D is TRBD1 or TRBD2 (5 bases each). Germline-derived CDR1 and CDR2 are ENHRY and SYGVKD. The ends were cut back, 6 bases at V and 0 bases at J, with 12 bases in the middle. The CDR3 is 15 amino acids. CDR3 coding DNA: TGTGCCATCAGGAGGGACGTCAACTCCTACAATGAGCAGTTCTTC. It translates to CAIRRDVNSYNEQFF.

There are many counts of this clonotype. V gene TRBV10-3 combines with J gene TRBJ2-2; the match to TRBD2 covers 8 bases. The CDR3 is 16 amino acids. J gave up 4 bases and V 4 bases, and 8 bases lay outside the gene matches. Germline CDR1 ENHRY, CDR2 SYGVKD. The CDR3 DNA is TGTGCCATCAGTGGATCCAGCGGGAGTGGCACCGGGGAGCTGTTTTTT. Residues: CAISGSSGSGTGELFF.

In this sample, this clonotype turned up many times. CDR3: CASRDRGLTNYGYTF. The CDR3 DNA reads as TGCGCCAGCCGGGACAGAGGCCTGACTAACTATGGCTACACCTTC. The chain employs TRBV5-1 and TRBJ1-2, with 7 bases fitting TRBD1. This CDR3 has 15 amino acids. Losses at the gene ends were 7 bases for V and 0 bases for J; bases not matched to a gene: 9. The germline V gene has CDR1 SGHRS and CDR2 YFSETQ.

This clonotype was found many times. This chain links TRBV20-1 with TRBJ2-1; 9 nucleotides match TRBD1. CDR1 is DFQATT, CDR2 SNEGSKA, per germline (reference sequence). After removal of 0 bases from V and 9 bases from J, the junction contained 3 bases not matched to a gene. This CDR3 is 13 amino acids long. CDR3 sequence (DNA): TGCAGTGCTAGAGAAACAGGGGGCGGTGAGCAGTTCTTC. It specifies CSARETGGGEQFF.

This clonotype has a count of ten or more. The chain links TRBV5-1 to TRBJ2-1; D is unclear. Germline values: CDR1 SGHRS, CDR2 YFSETQ. This CDR3 has 13 residues. Trimming pared 2 bases from V and 5 bases from J, leaving 8 bases between. CDR3 nucleotide sequence: TGCGCCAGCAGCTTATCACAAGACAATGAGCAGTTCTTC. Its translation: CASSLSQDNEQFF.

This clonotype occurred many times. This chain uses TRBV9 with TRBJ2-3; 7 bases align to TRBD2. This CDR3 is built from 17 residues. Germline CDR1 reads SGDLS; CDR2 reads YYNGEE. With V trimmed by 0 bases and J by 3 bases, 10 bases remained unmatched. Written as DNA, the CDR3 is TGTGCCAGCAGCGTAGGCGCGGACGCGGGGGTGACAGATACGCAGTATTTT. This translates into CASSVGADAGVTDTQYF.

This clonotype was counted many times. The genes are TRBV7-9 and TRBJ2-7, with 10 bases fitting TRBD2. The CDR3 spans 15 residues. Germline CDR1 is SEHNR and CDR2 is FQNEAQ (reference sequence). Trimming at V came to 4 bases and at J to 0 bases, leaving 3 bases not matched to a gene. The DNA of the CDR3 is TGTGCCAGCAGCTCCCCTAGCGGGAGCTCCTACGAGCAGTACTTC. This codes for CASSSPSGSSYEQYF.

This clonotype was observed at least ten times. The CDR3, as DNA: TGCAGCGTTGACTCACGACAGAAGAACACTGAAGCTTTCTTT. Translation gives CSVDSRQKNTEAFF. The chain carries TRBV29-1 and TRBJ1-1; tentative D call: TRBD1 (5 bases). Germline CDR1 is SQVTM and CDR2 is ANQGSEA. The CDR3 has 14 residues. V was shortened by 3 bases and J by 1 base, with 12 bases between the two germline ends.

This clonotype has ten or more counts. This chain uses TRBV4-1 with TRBJ2-7, with no clear D. The CDR3 has 18 residues. Looked up from germline, CDR1 is MGHRA and CDR2 is YSYEKL. V shed 3 bases and J shed 2 bases, with 23 bases lying between them. DNA of the CDR3: TGCGCCAGCAGCCATGTCCACATGGTTGACTCCAAAGCCTACGAGCAGTACTTC. This translates into CASSHVHMVDSKAYEQYF.

This clonotype was seen many times. At one boundary the junction diverges from the germline segment, which might be a read error. The chain uses TRBV5-1 and TRBJ1-4, with a weak D call TRBD1 (5 bases). Germline V gene sequence: CDR1 SGHRS, CDR2 YFSETQ. There are 15 residues in the CDR3. The CDR3 sequence is CTSSLAAGNNEKLFF. CDR3 DNA sequence: TGCACCAGCAGCTTGGCCGCAGGGAATAATGAAAAACTGTTTTTT.

This clonotype was observed at least ten times. This chain connects TRBV29-1 to TRBJ2-3; D is undetermined. The CDR3 covers 12 residues. From germline, CDR1 is SQVTM and CDR2 ANQGSEA. V lost 6 bases, J lost 4 bases, and 11 bases lay in between. The CDR3 coding sequence is TGCAGCGTAGTACCCAGCGCAGATACGCAGTATTTT. This sequence encodes CSVVPSADTQYF.

Comment on this clonotype: A much larger clone lies a single base off, so this may be a read error. The chain recombines TRBV28 with TRBJ2-2; TRBD2 aligns across 10 bases. Germline V gives CDR1 MDHEN, CDR2 SYDVKM. The CDR3 loop spans 15 amino acids. The CDR3 sequence: CASRGAGGNTGEPFF. CDR3 bases: TGTGCCAGCCGAGGAGCGGGAGGGAACACCGGGGAGCCGTTTTTT.

This clonotype was counted ten times or more. The J gene is TRBJ1-2, the V gene TRBV2; tentatively, D is TRBD1 (5 bases). V was cut by 7 bases and J by 5 bases, with 11 bases left in between. The CDR3 has 12 amino acids. The germline V gene has CDR1 SNHLY and CDR2 FYNNEI. CDR3 protein: CASIGTDYGYTF. Here the CDR3 DNA reads TGTGCCAGCATTGGGACCGATTATGGCTACACCTTC.

This clonotype was detected ten times or more. J is TRBJ2-2 and V is TRBV7-3; no clear D gene. The CDR3 is 13 amino acids. With 6 bases removed from V and 5 bases from J, the gap between germline ends came to 10 bases. Germline-derived CDR1 and CDR2 are SGHTA and FQGTGA. In DNA form, the CDR3 reads TGTGCCAGCAGGGTGTCAATTACCGGGGAGCTGTTTTTT. Translating gives CASRVSITGELFF.

There are many counts of this clonotype. The V gene is TRBV6-6, the J gene TRBJ2-5; weak D call: TRBD2 (6 bases). Germline V gene sequence: CDR1 MNHNY, CDR2 SVGAGI (reference sequence). This CDR3 is 15 amino acids long. Between the trimmed V and J ends, which lost 8 bases and 5 bases, there was a span of 21 bases. The CDR3 DNA sequence: TGTGCCAGCTATCCATCCGGGAGTAGGTTCGAGACCCAGTACTTC. Amino acids: CASYPSGSRFETQYF.

This clonotype was counted many times. This chain uses TRBV29-1 with TRBJ2-3; 8 bases are shared with TRBD1. Germline V CDR1 and CDR2: SQVTM, ANQGSEA. The CDR3 is made up of 16 amino acids. Trimming removed 6 bases from V and 0 bases from J; junction bases left unmatched: 11. The CDR3 DNA reads TGCAGCGTGCTGGACAGGGCTGATTCTAGCACAGATACGCAGTATTTT. Protein product: CSVLDRADSSTDTQYF.

This clonotype was recorded at least ten times. The chain couples TRBV30 to TRBJ2-3; 12 bases are a match to TRBD2. The CDR3 consists of 15 residues. V lost 4 bases to trimming and J lost 3 bases; unmatched junction nucleotides: 5. CDR1 is GTSNPN, CDR2 SVGIG, per germline (reference sequence). CDR3 coding DNA: TGTGCCTGGAACTACGGGACTAGCGGGACAGATACGCAGTATTTT. Protein: CAWNYGTSGTDTQYF. Full variable domain (missing parts from reference TRBV30 and TRBJ2-3): SQTIHQWPATLVQPVGSPLSLECTVEGTSNPNLYWYRQAAGRGLQLLFYSVGIGQISSEVPQNLSASRPQDRQFILSSKKLLLSDSGFYLCAWNYGTSGTDTQYFGPGTRLTVL.

This clonotype came up many times. This sequence joins TRBV7-6 and TRBJ2-7; D gene unclear. Germline V gene data show CDR1 as SGHVS and CDR2 as FNYEAQ. Trimming removed 7 bases at V and 4 bases at J, with 5 bases between. The CDR3 runs to 10 residues. This CDR3 is CASIEYEQYF. The CDR3 DNA is TGTGCCAGCATCGAATACGAGCAGTACTTC.

This clonotype was counted many times. The chain links TRBV5-6 to TRBJ2-5, with D unresolved. The V and J ends lost 4 bases and 7 bases respectively, with 14 bases between them. CDR3 size: 13 residues. The germline V gene has CDR1 SGHDT and CDR2 YYEEEE. The CDR3 protein is CASSPRPEATQYF. The CDR3 nucleotides read TGTGCCAGCAGCCCGCGGCCGGAAGCGACCCAGTACTTC.

This clonotype was picked up many times. The chain has TRBV20-1 and TRBJ2-5, with 9 bases lining up with TRBD1. The CDR3 spans 15 residues. CDR1 DFQATT and CDR2 SNEGSKA come from the germline V gene (reference sequence). The J segment lost 2 bases and the V segment lost 1 base, leaving 5 bases of the junction unmatched. The CDR3 here is CSARGPGQGQETQYF. For the CDR3, the DNA is TGCAGTGCTAGAGGACCGGGACAGGGACAAGAGACCCAGTACTTC.

This clonotype occurred many times. The V and J genes are TRBV29-1 and TRBJ1-1, with D unresolved. V was cut by 4 bases and J by 0 bases, with 12 bases left in between. Germline-derived CDR1 and CDR2 are SQVTM and ANQGSEA. The CDR3 is 14 amino acids. CDR3 amino acids: CSVAGAVLNTEAFF. Written as DNA, the CDR3 is TGCAGCGTTGCCGGCGCGGTACTGAACACTGAAGCTTTCTTT. Full variable domain (missing parts from reference TRBV29-1 and TRBJ1-1): SAVISQKPSRDICQRGTSLTIQCQVDSQVTMMFWYRQQPGQSLTLIATANQGSEATYESGFVIDKFPISRPNLTFSTLTVSNMSPEDSSIYLCSVAGAVLNTEAFFGQGTRLTVV.

This clonotype has ten or more counts. This chain links TRBV29-1 with TRBJ1-1; possible D gene TRBD1, 5 bases. Germline V gene lookup returns CDR1 SQVTM and CDR2 ANQGSEA. V was pared by 6 bases and J by 6 bases, with 17 bases between. The CDR3 totals 13 residues. The CDR3: CSVQLQAGAEAFF. The CDR3 bases are TGCAGCGTCCAATTACAGGCGGGGGCTGAAGCTTTCTTT.

This clonotype was recorded at least ten times. This chain joins TRBV20-1 and TRBJ2-7, with D possibly matching TRBD1 (6 bases). Trimming took off 0 bases at V and 1 base at J, with 22 bases between the two ends. The CDR3 spans 18 residues. The germline gives CDR1 DFQATT, CDR2 SNEGSKA (reference sequence). The CDR3 bases are TGCAGTGCTAGAGATCCCCGCCCGGGGACACTGGGGTCCTACGAGCAGTACTTC. Translating gives CSARDPRPGTLGSYEQYF.

This clonotype occurred many times. This chain connects TRBV28 to TRBJ1-4; D is unresolved. Trimming pared 3 bases from V and 8 bases from J, leaving 10 bases between. The CDR3 runs to 13 residues. Germline lookup yields CDR1 MDHEN and CDR2 SYDVKM. CDR3 sequence reads: CASSFIGSEKLFF. The CDR3 nucleotides read TGTGCCAGCAGTTTCATTGGGTCCGAAAAACTGTTTTTT. The whole variable domain, filled in from reference TRBV28 and TRBJ1-4, reads DVKVTQSSRYLVKRTGEKVFLECVQDMDHENMFWYRQDPGLGLRLIYFSYDVKMKEKGDIPEGYSVSREKKERFSLILESASTNQTSMYLCASSFIGSEKLFFGSGTQLSVL.

The table lists this clonotype with many counts. V and J are TRBV24-1 and TRBJ2-3; D unclear. Trimming removed 4 bases at V and 0 bases at J, with 13 bases between. This CDR3 is 16 amino acids long. CDR1 and CDR2 (germline): KGHDR, SFDVKD. CDR3 amino acids: CATSEGWSSSTDTQYF. In DNA form, the CDR3 reads TGTGCCACCAGTGAAGGGTGGAGCTCTAGCACAGATACGCAGTATTTT.

This clonotype has a count of ten or more. The chain's CDR3 is CAISETGSNLNEQFF. In DNA form, the CDR3 reads TGTGCCATCAGCGAGACAGGGTCTAACCTCAATGAGCAGTTCTTC. V is TRBV10-3 and J is TRBJ2-1; 7 bases fit TRBD1. The germline CDR1 and CDR2 sequences are ENHRY and SYGVKD. V shed 6 bases and J 6 bases; nucleotides not matched to a gene: 11. This CDR3 has 15 amino acids.

This clonotype was counted at least ten times. The chain has TRBV4-1 and TRBJ2-1; TRBD2 might be the D (5 bases). This CDR3 has 15 amino acids. The germline V and J ends were trimmed by 4 bases and 6 bases, with 16 bases remaining between them. CDR1 is MGHRA and CDR2 is YSYEKL in the germline V gene. The CDR3 here is CASSLQNFSANEQFF. DNA of the CDR3: TGCGCCAGCAGCCTTCAGAACTTTAGCGCCAATGAGCAGTTCTTC.

This clonotype was detected ten times or more. The rearrangement joins TRBV5-1 to TRBJ2-5, with D perhaps matching TRBD2 (5 bases). Trimming shortened V by 2 bases and J by 3 bases, and 14 bases separated the two germline ends. Germline V gene lookup returns CDR1 SGHRS and CDR2 YFSETQ. CDR3 length equals 15 residues. CDR3 bases: TGCGCCAGCAGCTTTTCCCTCGAGGGCGAAGAGACCCAGTACTTC. Encoded protein: CASSFSLEGEETQYF.